Listed below are T cell receptor beta chains from one sample, sequenced in a study of monozygotic twins with inflammatory bowel disease. TCRdb re-called the 5' RACE reads, yielding one record per CDR3 amino acid sequence without DNA. Its table records 190,000 or so distinct CDR3 sequences. Specimen: blood. Receptors were obtained from a human donor with ulcerative colitis or Crohn's disease, or a healthy co-twin of an affected twin (not recorded which). The CDR3 runs from the conserved cysteine through the conserved F or W. Each record gives: J gene, V gene, CDR3 protein.

>TRBJ1-1|TRBV12-3/TRBV12-4
CASSLSPGGMVAFF
>TRBJ2-1|TRBV7-2
CASSPRDSGKEQFF
>TRBJ2-3|TRBV19
CASSKGKAGDTDTQYF
>TRBJ1-5|TRBV7-8
CASSWTEQNQPQHF
>TRBJ1-2|TRBV3-1
CASSPYGGQTYGYTF
>TRBJ2-7|TRBV7-9
CASSVQGSEGEQYF
>TRBJ1-2|TRBV5-1
CASSLGGQGSYGYTF
>TRBJ2-3|TRBV7-9
CASSHTTGAWLQDTQYF
>TRBJ2-1|TRBV7-2
CASSWRYSATEQFF
>TRBJ1-4|TRBV5-6
CASSSPAGEKLFF
>TRBJ2-5|TRBV5-1
CASSPAKTSGGLRGETQYF
>TRBJ2-3|TRBV5-5
CASSQPSGTSVPDTQYF
>TRBJ1-5|TRBV20-1
CSASSTSGDQPQHF
>TRBJ1-1|TRBV7-9
CASSPGLQGEAFF
>TRBJ2-1|TRBV6-1
CASSEAGAGGDLEQFF
>TRBJ2-1|TRBV19
CASGDSLYNEQFF
>TRBJ2-2|TRBV11-1
CASSYLGIGISQYAGELFF
>TRBJ1-1|TRBV11-1
CASSFLGGNTEAFF
>TRBJ2-7|TRBV5-4
CASSLGGETYEQYF
>TRBJ2-5|TRBV7-2
CASSWGIQETQYF
>TRBJ2-1|TRBV10-1
CASSEGGSSYNEQFF
>TRBJ2-1|TRBV20-1
CSADEIRGRSYNEQFF
>TRBJ1-2|TRBV4-2
CASSQEGGNPGQGAYGYTF
>TRBJ1-4|TRBV4-1
CASSQAHTVARGATNEKLFF
>TRBJ1-3|TRBV19
CASSLGGFTGNTIYF
>TRBJ2-1|TRBV3-1
CASSRQGAGNEQFF
>TRBJ2-7|TRBV12-3/TRBV12-4
CASSFRKAYEQYF
>TRBJ2-3|TRBV29-1
CSVPRGTARTDTQYF
>TRBJ2-7|TRBV7-2
CASSSRQGPYEQYF
>TRBJ1-6|TRBV7-9
CASSYDRDPLHF
>TRBJ2-2|TRBV7-2
CASSPPQGRFTGELFF
>TRBJ2-3|TRBV12-3/TRBV12-4
CASTPSGPARDTQYF
>TRBJ2-7|TRBV29-1
CSVEARGNIDEQYF
>TRBJ2-5|TRBV5-1
CASSLGGGNIQETQYF
>TRBJ2-2|TRBV11-2
CASSSLAGSTGELFF
>TRBJ2-2|TRBV18
CASSPDLWTGELFF
>TRBJ2-4|TRBV6-5
CASSYSVYRGITKNIQYF
>TRBJ2-1|TRBV7-9
CASSFEKGGNNEQFF
>TRBJ1-2|TRBV12-3/TRBV12-4
CASSRQGSYGYTF
>TRBJ2-5|TRBV7-2
CASTPGRQETQYF
>TRBJ2-7|TRBV18
CASSPGQTSGDEQYF
>TRBJ1-1|TRBV5-1
CASSDLGQGVGSTEAFF
>TRBJ2-4|TRBV2
CASNRERENIQYF
>TRBJ1-3|TRBV5-4
CASSRDSRSGNTIYF
>TRBJ1-4|TRBV9
CASSVGQGFNEKLFF
>TRBJ2-2|TRBV20-1
CSAHLGTGELFF
>TRBJ2-1|TRBV5-1
CASSLRGHRLAGDDVEQFF
>TRBJ2-2|TRBV6-4
CASSDSTTGELFF
>TRBJ2-2|TRBV20-1
CSASGLVANTGELFF
>TRBJ1-1|TRBV18
CASSPRADMNTEAFF
>TRBJ1-2|TRBV19
CASSTRQTYGYTF
>TRBJ1-5|TRBV7-6
CASSARPYIKPQHF
>TRBJ1-5|TRBV7-9
CASSPGGGRQPQHF
>TRBJ1-1|TRBV12-3/TRBV12-4
CASSLWGMNTEAFF
>TRBJ1-5|TRBV7-6
CASSLGWAEGPQHF
>TRBJ1-1|TRBV6-1
CASSSYQDRNTEAFF
>TRBJ2-1|TRBV29-1
CSVVLASNEQFF
>TRBJ1-2|TRBV7-9
CASSPGQNANYGYTF
>TRBJ2-3|TRBV2
CATTWDRVSTDTQYF